The present T cell receptor beta chain was sequenced within a study of T cell repertoires in cytomegalovirus infection. Study information: It was recently identified HLA-C-restricted and well-studied HLA-B-restricted CMV epitopes that the study used. It was the public TCR beta signatures that indicated both CMV infection and matching HLA type.

Germline assignment: CDR1 SGHNT and CDR2 YENEEA. The CDR3 sequence is 15 residues long. Trimming left V 5 bases short and J 2 bases short, with 13 bases between. Using its own MiXCR run on the reads, TCRdb lists one record per CDR3 protein. The sample includes 750,000 to 900,000 distinct CDR3 sequences, about 27% of them seen just once. Study-wide results and limits: Clonotype analysis showed dominance of the ex vivo response by HLA-C-restricted CMV-specific TCR beta clonotypes. Individuals carrying CMV plus the relevant HLA were identified by cumulative frequency of public TCR beta families.

A note on this clonotype: Its antigen is undetermined.

The sample here was cultured CD8+ T cells from PBMCs, taken from culture after CMV antigen stimulation. This chain links TRBV11-3 with TRBJ2-1; the D is unclear. This clonotype originated in a human donor in good health (CMV status not recorded). Some clones in this sample may be carry-over from other donors' samples. CDR3 DNA: TGTGCCAGCAGCCCCCTCGAAGTCCCCTACAATGAGCAGTTCTTC. Protein sequence: CASSPLEVPYNEQFF.